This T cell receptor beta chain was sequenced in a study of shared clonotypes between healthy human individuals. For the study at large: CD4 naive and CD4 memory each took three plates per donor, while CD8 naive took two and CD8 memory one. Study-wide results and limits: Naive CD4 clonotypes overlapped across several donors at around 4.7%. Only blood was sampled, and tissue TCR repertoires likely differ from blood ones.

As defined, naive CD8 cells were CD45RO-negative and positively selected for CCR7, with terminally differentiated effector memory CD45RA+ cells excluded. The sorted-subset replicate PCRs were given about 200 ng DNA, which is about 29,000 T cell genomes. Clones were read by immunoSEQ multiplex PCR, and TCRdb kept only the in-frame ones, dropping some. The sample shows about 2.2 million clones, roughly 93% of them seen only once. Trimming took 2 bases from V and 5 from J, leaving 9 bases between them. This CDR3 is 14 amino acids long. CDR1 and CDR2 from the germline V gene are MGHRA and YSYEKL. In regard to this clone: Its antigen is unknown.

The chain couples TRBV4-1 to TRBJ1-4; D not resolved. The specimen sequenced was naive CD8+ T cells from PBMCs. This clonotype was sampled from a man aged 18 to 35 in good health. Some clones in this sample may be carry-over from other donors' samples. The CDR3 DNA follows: TGCGCCAGCAGCCAAAATCCGGGGAATGAAAAACTGTTTTTT. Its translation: CASSQNPGNEKLFF.